A selection of T cell receptor beta chains follows, all from one sample in a study of shared clonotypes between healthy human individuals. Sequenced by immunoSEQ multiplex PCR; TCRdb stores in-frame clones only, minus some. The table has 450,000 to 500,000 clones, around 85% seen once. Sequencing was carried out using PBMCs. These receptors were obtained from a woman between 40 and 55 years old in good health. Some clones in this sample may be carry-over from other donors' samples. Both conserved end residues are trimmed from each CDR3. A D gene is named only where the DNA matches it firmly.

d_call: NA
j_call: TRBJ1-2
v_call: TRBV6-1
cdr3_aa: ASSVGGIYGYT

d_call: NA
j_call: TRBJ2-1
v_call: TRBV5-5
cdr3_aa: ASSPGRTNNEQF

d_call: NA
j_call: TRBJ2-3
v_call: TRBV5-4
cdr3_aa: ASSLGGVSKDTQY

d_call: TRBD1
j_call: TRBJ2-1
v_call: TRBV7-2
cdr3_aa: ASSLAGGGNEQF

d_call: TRBD2
j_call: TRBJ2-7
v_call: TRBV6-5
cdr3_aa: ASTRAGGPYEQY

d_call: NA
j_call: TRBJ1-2
v_call: TRBV11-2
cdr3_aa: ASSLGTHNGYT

d_call: TRBD2
j_call: TRBJ2-1
v_call: TRBV28
cdr3_aa: ATGRLAEINEQF

d_call: NA
j_call: TRBJ1-1
v_call: TRBV10-3
cdr3_aa: AISEYQDSEAF

d_call: TRBD1
j_call: TRBJ1-4
v_call: TRBV5-1
cdr3_aa: ASSLGTGGDWTNEKLF

d_call: NA
j_call: TRBJ1-1
v_call: TRBV20-1
cdr3_aa: SVKGVTEAF

d_call: NA
j_call: TRBJ2-5
v_call: TRBV18
cdr3_aa: ASSPPIGRELQETQY

d_call: TRBD2
j_call: TRBJ2-2
v_call: TRBV7-6
cdr3_aa: ASSLGGRPSTGELF

d_call: NA
j_call: TRBJ2-1
v_call: TRBV4-1
cdr3_aa: ASSPRGDYYNEQF

d_call: NA
j_call: TRBJ1-2
v_call: TRBV11-2
cdr3_aa: ASSPPGEVYGYT

d_call: NA
j_call: TRBJ1-5
v_call: TRBV19
cdr3_aa: ASSIVGFNQPQH

d_call: TRBD1
j_call: TRBJ2-2
v_call: TRBV19
cdr3_aa: ASTDGRGTVGTGELF

d_call: TRBD1
j_call: TRBJ1-5
v_call: TRBV5-8
cdr3_aa: ASSLMGQRQPQH

d_call: NA
j_call: TRBJ1-5
v_call: TRBV5-1
cdr3_aa: ASSLDGQPQH

d_call: NA
j_call: TRBJ1-1
v_call: TRBV4-1
cdr3_aa: ASSLQGGGTEAF

d_call: NA
j_call: TRBJ2-5
v_call: TRBV28
cdr3_aa: ASSLTRAQETQY

d_call: NA
j_call: TRBJ1-5
v_call: TRBV28
cdr3_aa: ASSLNPSGGQPQH

d_call: TRBD1
j_call: TRBJ2-7
v_call: TRBV11-2
cdr3_aa: ASRYGTGGEQY

d_call: NA
j_call: TRBJ2-7
v_call: TRBV19
cdr3_aa: ASSMTAGYEQY

d_call: TRBD2
j_call: TRBJ2-1
v_call: TRBV11-2
cdr3_aa: ASSNSGTTNNEQF

d_call: NA
j_call: TRBJ2-1
v_call: TRBV7-2
cdr3_aa: ASSLEVAISEQF

d_call: NA
j_call: TRBJ2-4
v_call: TRBV18
cdr3_aa: ASSPPVQGKNIQY

d_call: TRBD1
j_call: TRBJ2-7
v_call: TRBV7-9
cdr3_aa: ASSTDRHEQY

d_call: TRBD1
j_call: TRBJ1-2
v_call: TRBV6-5
cdr3_aa: ASSPGQGANYGYT

d_call: TRBD2
j_call: TRBJ2-7
v_call: TRBV5-1
cdr3_aa: ASSLSGNSYEQY

d_call: NA
j_call: TRBJ2-2
v_call: TRBV6-1
cdr3_aa: ASSEVQGSTGELF

d_call: TRBD1
j_call: TRBJ1-2
v_call: TRBV5-1
cdr3_aa: ASSSRQGPYGYT

d_call: NA
j_call: TRBJ2-7
v_call: TRBV5-1
cdr3_aa: ASSPPPREAPQGEQY

d_call: TRBD2
j_call: TRBJ2-7
v_call: TRBV5-1
cdr3_aa: ASSISGLSYEQY

d_call: NA
j_call: TRBJ1-2
v_call: TRBV5-1
cdr3_aa: ASSFLTGPHYGYT

d_call: NA
j_call: TRBJ2-5
v_call: TRBV28
cdr3_aa: ASTPSRGRETQY

d_call: NA
j_call: TRBJ1-3
v_call: TRBV5-1
cdr3_aa: ASSQGGGDTIY

d_call: NA
j_call: TRBJ2-7
v_call: TRBV30
cdr3_aa: AWNRQNSYEQY

d_call: NA
j_call: TRBJ2-2
v_call: TRBV7-3
cdr3_aa: ASSLQGSFKTGELF

d_call: NA
j_call: TRBJ1-4
v_call: TRBV15
cdr3_aa: ATSRDGASVNEKLF

d_call: NA
j_call: TRBJ2-3
v_call: TRBV4-3
cdr3_aa: ASSQGLAKRSY

d_call: NA
j_call: TRBJ2-1
v_call: TRBV27
cdr3_aa: ASSFDAGHNEQF

d_call: TRBD2
j_call: TRBJ2-1
v_call: TRBV4-1
cdr3_aa: ASSPGHLGVAGGSNEQF

d_call: NA
j_call: TRBJ2-1
v_call: TRBV7-9
cdr3_aa: ASSLSVSSYNEQF

d_call: NA
j_call: TRBJ1-3
v_call: TRBV28
cdr3_aa: ASSLESYRSGNTIY

d_call: TRBD2
j_call: TRBJ2-3
v_call: TRBV4-1
cdr3_aa: ASSLSGSMADTQY

d_call: TRBD2
j_call: TRBJ2-7
v_call: TRBV7-3
cdr3_aa: ASSSGLAGEQY

d_call: NA
j_call: TRBJ2-7
v_call: TRBV7-9
cdr3_aa: ASSLSDRYSYEQY